Below are 3 T cell receptor beta chains sequenced from a single sample in a study of T-cell reconstitution after alpha-beta-depleted transplantation in children. Unique molecular identifiers were incorporated during preparation of the TCRbeta library. One entry per CDR3 protein results from TCRdb running MiXCR on the PCR reads. The sample shows hundreds of thousands of distinct CDR3 sequences, around 19% of them seen only once. This specimen was PBMCs from the stem cell graft donor, taken from the stem cell graft. The receptors here all came from a human donor who donated a stem cell graft to a child with acute lymphoblastic leukemia.

In its sample, this clonotype was seen once. The chain carries TRBV6-1 and TRBJ2-7; 7 nucleotides agree with TRBD2. V lost 6 bases to trimming and J lost 0 bases; unmatched junction nucleotides: 14. CDR1 is MNHNS, CDR2 SASEGT, per germline. The length of the CDR3 is 17 residues. CDR3 loop: CASSLEGSGQSSYEQYF. The CDR3 DNA follows: TGTGCCAGCAGCTTGGAAGGTAGCGGGCAAAGCTCCTACGAGCAGTACTTC.

This clonotype was seen a few times. V and J are TRBV24-1 and TRBJ2-7; 9 nucleotides match TRBD2. CDR3 length: 17 residues. Germline V gene lookup returns CDR1 KGHDR and CDR2 SFDVKD. V trimming: 2 bases; J trimming: 3 bases; junction bases outside the gene matches: 10. The CDR3: CATSDSGGRAGNYEQYF. CDR3 sequence (DNA): TGTGCCACCAGTGATTCAGGCGGGAGGGCCGGCAACTACGAGCAGTACTTC.

The V and J genes are TRBV7-3 and TRBJ2-3; 16 nucleotides agree with TRBD2. Germline V lookup: CDR1 SGHTA, CDR2 FQGTGA. This CDR3 region has 18 residues. V dropped 6 bases and J dropped 5; count of bases not matched to a gene: 11. The CDR3 region has the DNA TGTGCCAGCAGTCTCGCCGGGACTAGCGGGAGGGCCTTAGATACGCAGTATTTT. Protein product: CASSLAGTSGRALDTQYF.